Following are 24 T cell receptor beta chains from one sample sequenced in a study of cytomegalovirus exposure and HLA in healthy donors. PCR was performed using 60 Vbeta and 13 Jbeta primers. Assay: immunoSEQ multiplex PCR; the TCRdb copy retains only in-frame clones and omits some. The profile covers about 50,000 clones, with about four fifths appearing a single time and roughly 2.4% taken by the ten largest. Sequencing was performed on PBMCs. These receptors all stem from a boy under 18 in good health and CMV-seropositive.

This clone appeared a single time. V is TRBV9 and J is TRBJ2-5; possibly TRBD2 for D (5 bases). The DNA end is a closer match to TRBJ2-7, so the J assignment may be wrong. The CDR3 has 15 amino acids. Germline V lookup: CDR1 SGDLS, CDR2 YYNGEE. CDR3 in DNA: TGTGCCAGCAGCGTTTATCCAGCGGAGAGCTACGAGCAGTACTTC. Translating it yields CASSVYPAESYEQYF.

There are a few counts of this clone. This chain joins TRBV6-5 and TRBJ1-5; 7 nucleotides match TRBD1. Germline V gene data show CDR1 as MNHEY and CDR2 as SVGAGI. The CDR3 extends over 14 amino acids. The junction had 4 bases not matched to a gene; V was cut back by 2 bases and J by 6 bases. CDR3 sequence (DNA): TGTGCCAGCAGTTACGGTCGGGACAGTCAGCCCCAGCATTTT. Protein sequence: CASSYGRDSQPQHF.

V and J are TRBV6-5 and TRBJ1-1, with D tentatively TRBD1 (5 bases). Germline lookup yields CDR1 MNHEY and CDR2 SVGAGI. This CDR3 has 13 amino acids. V lost 8 bases and J lost 4, with 14 bases in between. The CDR3 sequence is CASRLGVSTEAFF. CDR3 nucleotide sequence: TGTGCCAGCCGGTTAGGGGTCAGCACTGAAGCTTTCTTT.

The genes are TRBV6-5 and TRBJ1-5, with 7 bases identical to TRBD1. The trim removed 6 bases at V and 3 bases at J, leaving 8 bases unmatched. The germline gives CDR1 MNHEY, CDR2 SVGAGI. The CDR3 is made up of 15 amino acids. CDR3 in amino acids: CASSPDRAINQPQHF. The CDR3 nucleotides are TGTGCCAGCAGCCCAGACAGGGCGATCAATCAGCCCCAGCATTTT.

The rearrangement joins TRBV19 to TRBJ1-2, with D unresolved. This CDR3 has 12 residues. The germline V and J ends were trimmed by 6 bases and 2 bases, with 7 bases remaining between them. CDR1 is LNHDA and CDR2 is SQIVND in the germline V gene (reference sequence). In nucleotides, the CDR3 is TGTGCCAGTAGGGACTCAAACTATGGCTACACCTTC. Translated, it gives CASRDSNYGYTF.

This clone occurred once. The chain uses TRBV5-4 and TRBJ2-5; the match to TRBD1 covers 9 bases. CDR3 length: 13 amino acids. Germline V CDR1 and CDR2: SGHNT, YYREEE (reference sequence). V shed 3 bases, J shed 7 bases, and the junction held 4 bases outside the gene matches. The DNA of the CDR3 is TGTGCCAGCAGCTGGGACAGGGAGGGGACCCAGTACTTC. This encodes CASSWDREGTQYF.

The chain recombines TRBV5-4 with TRBJ2-1, with 9 bases lining up with TRBD2. The germline gives CDR1 SGHNT, CDR2 YYREEE (reference sequence). The trim removed 2 bases at V and 7 bases at J, leaving 7 bases unmatched. The CDR3 covers 15 residues. The CDR3 spells CASSFGSGGHNEQFF. The DNA for the CDR3 is TGTGCCAGCAGCTTCGGTAGCGGGGGTCATAATGAGCAGTTCTTC. Full variable domain (outside the CDR3, taken from reference TRBV5-4 and TRBJ2-1): ETGVTQSPTHLIKTRGQQVTLRCSSQSGHNTVSWYQQALGQGPQFIFQYYREEENGRGNFPPRFSGLQFPNYSSELNVNALELDDSALYLCASSFGSGGHNEQFFGPGTRLTVL.

The chain is built from TRBV9 and TRBJ1-6, with no clear D. V lost 0 bases to trimming and J lost 0 bases, with 10 bases between them. CDR1 is SGDLS, CDR2 YYNGEE, per germline. This CDR3 is 17 amino acids long. The CDR3 DNA sequence: TGTGCCAGCAGCGTAGCTCTACTAAGCTCCTATAATTCACCCCTCCACTTT. It encodes CASSVALLSSYNSPLHF.

There are a few counts of this clone. This chain joins TRBV20-1 and TRBJ2-1; D is perhaps TRBD2 (5 bases). The V gene's germline CDR1 is DFQATT and CDR2 SNEGSKA (reference sequence). The CDR3 has 11 residues. Written as DNA, the CDR3 is TGCAGAGTCGGGACCTACAATGAGCAGTTCTTC. Translated: CRVGTYNEQFF.

This chain joins TRBV27 and TRBJ2-3; the D gene is possibly TRBD2 (6 bases). Trimming left V 4 bases short and J 2 bases short, with 13 bases between. The germline CDR1 and CDR2 sequences are MNHEY and SMNVEV (reference sequence). There are 15 residues in the CDR3. CDR3 sequence reads: CASSSRGSLTDTQYF. In DNA form, the CDR3 reads TGTGCCAGCAGTTCCCGGGGGAGTCTCACAGATACGCAGTATTTT.

The chain has TRBV11-3 and TRBJ2-1; perhaps TRBD1 as D (5 bases). The CDR3 is 12 amino acids. Looked up from germline, CDR1 is SGHNT and CDR2 is YENEEA. V gave up 4 bases and J gave up 7 bases, with 8 bases separating them. The CDR3 spells CASSSQGNEQFF. CDR3 nucleotide sequence: TGTGCCAGCAGCTCGCAGGGTAATGAGCAGTTCTTC.

This clone was observed once. The rearrangement uses TRBV6-5 and TRBJ1-3, with 7 bases that match TRBD1. The junction had 4 bases not matched to a gene; V was cut back by 6 bases and J by 2 bases. Germline V gene sequence: CDR1 MNHEY, CDR2 SVGAGI. The CDR3 is made up of 14 amino acids. CDR3 in amino acids: CASSLGQAGNTIYF. The CDR3 DNA sequence: TGTGCCAGCAGCCTTGGACAGGCTGGAAACACCATATATTTT.

This clone was observed a handful of times. The chain uses TRBV18 and TRBJ2-1; 11 bases match TRBD2. Germline values: CDR1 KGHSH, CDR2 LQKENI. The junction had 7 bases not matched to a gene; V was cut back by 0 bases and J by 9 bases. The CDR3 is 16 amino acids. The CDR3 nucleotides read TGTGCCAGCTCACCACCTAGACTAGCGGGGAGAGGTGAGCAGTTCTTC. This codes for CASSPPRLAGRGEQFF.

This rearrangement joins TRBV27 to TRBJ2-7, with 7 positions matching TRBD2. V lost 5 bases, J lost 4 bases, and 8 bases stayed unmatched. This CDR3 has 14 residues. Germline V lookup: CDR1 MNHEY, CDR2 SMNVEV (reference sequence). As DNA, the CDR3 is TGTGCCAGCAGTCCTGGACTAGGGGCTTACGAGCAGTACTTC. Its translation is CASSPGLGAYEQYF.

V usage is TRBV11-3 and J usage is TRBJ1-5; no reliable D call. Trimming left V 0 bases short and J 0 bases short, with 9 bases between. The CDR3 has 16 amino acids. Germline V gene data show CDR1 as SGHNT and CDR2 as YENEEA. This CDR3 reads CASSLDLRYSNQPQHF. The CDR3 nucleotides are TGTGCCAGCAGCTTAGATCTTAGATATAGCAATCAGCCCCAGCATTTT.

In regard to this clone: Its ends do not fully match the called genes, so a read error is possible. This sequence joins TRBV10-1 and TRBJ2-7; 11 nucleotides align to TRBD2. The CDR3 spans 15 residues. The germline V gene has CDR1 WNHNN and CDR2 SYGVQD (reference sequence). This CDR3 reads CAGSEGLAVSYEQYF. CDR3 nucleotide sequence: TGCGCCGGCAGTGAGGGACTAGCGGTTTCCTACGAGCAGTACTTC.

This sequence joins TRBV11-2 and TRBJ1-6; tentative D call: TRBD1 (6 bases). V dropped 4 bases and J dropped 4 bases, with 11 bases sitting between them. The germline V gene has CDR1 SGHAT and CDR2 FQNNGV. This CDR3 is 15 amino acids long. CDR3 nucleotides: TGTGCCAGCAGCTCGGAGGACAGATATAATTCACCCCTCCACTTT. It codes for CASSSEDRYNSPLHF.

V usage is TRBV9 and J usage is TRBJ2-4; 9 nucleotides match TRBD1. The V gene's germline CDR1 is SGDLS and CDR2 YYNGEE. V shed 3 bases, J shed 11 bases, and the junction held 15 bases outside the gene matches. This CDR3 spans 16 amino acids. The CDR3 DNA reads TGTGCCAGCAGCGCGCATCTCCGGGACAGGGAAGTTGTTCAGTACTTC. It encodes CASSAHLRDREVVQYF.

The chain has TRBV7-3 and TRBJ2-5, with D maybe TRBD1 (7 bases). Near its end, the DNA agrees better with TRBJ2-7, so the J call may be wrong. The CDR3 length is 13 residues. CDR1 SGHTA and CDR2 FQGTGA come from the germline V gene. This CDR3 is CASSAGQQGEQYF. The CDR3 DNA sequence: TGTGCCAGCAGCGCGGGACAGCAGGGCGAGCAGTACTTC.

Points on this clone: At one end, the junction sequence differs from germline, possibly due to a read error. The chain employs TRBV7-8 and TRBJ2-1, with 9 bases matching TRBD2. This CDR3 has 16 amino acids. Germline values: CDR1 SGHVS, CDR2 FQNEAQ. The DNA for the CDR3 is TGTGCCAGCAGCTTAGGAGGCGGGACTAGCAACAAGGAGCAGTTCTTC. Amino acids: CASSLGGGTSNKEQFF.

The chain is built from TRBV27 and TRBJ2-1; 7 bases line up with TRBD1. The germline V gene has CDR1 MNHEY and CDR2 SMNVEV (reference sequence). The CDR3 is 15 residues long. V was pared by 5 bases and J by 2 bases, with 6 bases of the junction left unmatched. The DNA of the CDR3 is TGTGCCAGCAGTCTGACAGGGACCCCCTACAATGAGCAGTTCTTC. Its translation: CASSLTGTPYNEQFF.

The chain recombines TRBV14 with TRBJ1-1; D call uncertain. This CDR3 spans 14 amino acids. The V end lost 4 bases, the J end lost 2 bases, and 11 bases lay between the germline ends. From germline, CDR1 is SGHDN and CDR2 FVKESK. CDR3 in DNA: TGTGCCAGCAGCCCAATAAGAGGCAACACTGAAGCTTTCTTT. Its translation is CASSPIRGNTEAFF.

The chain uses TRBV4-1 and TRBJ1-6; D perhaps matches TRBD1 (5 bases). The CDR3 totals 14 residues. The V end was cut by 2 bases, the J end by 6 bases, with 8 bases between. CDR1 is MGHRA and CDR2 is YSYEKL in the germline V gene. CDR3 amino acids: CASSQTDSNSPLHF. CDR3 bases: TGCGCCAGCAGCCAAACTGACAGTAATTCACCCCTCCACTTT.

V and J are TRBV11-3 and TRBJ2-1, with a tentative D call TRBD2 (6 bases). The CDR3 is 15 residues long. Trimming cost V 5 bases and J 0 bases, with 11 bases left between them. Germline V gene sequence: CDR1 SGHNT, CDR2 YENEEA. The DNA of the CDR3 is TGTGCCAGCAGCCTCCGGACTACCTCCTACAATGAGCAGTTCTTC. Translated, it gives CASSLRTTSYNEQFF.